This TCR beta chain was observed in a study of blood T cell repertoires in COVID-19. On the study more broadly: Samples representing acute and convalescent COVID-19 were sourced from the United States, Italy and Spain. In each case, the material was cDNA or gDNA derived from T cells, B-cell-depleted T cells, or PBMCs.

Unmatched junction bases numbered 4, after V lost 4 bases and J lost 3 bases. This CDR3 is built from 14 residues. CDR1 is MNHEY and CDR2 is SMNVEV in the germline V gene (reference sequence). In the original processing: Counts of nucleated cells, estimated from reference gene primer amplification, were obtained. Assay: immunoSEQ multiplex PCR; the TCRdb copy retains only in-frame clones and omits some. Clonal size and the V and J genes are those of that table, whereas D and trimming came from the DNA. Counted here are about 200,000 clones, 85% to 90% occurring once; the ten biggest clones make up around 1.6%.

This TCR derives from a man aged 18 to 35 with active or convalescent COVID-19. Specimen: peripheral blood. V gene TRBV27 combines with J gene TRBJ2-3; 7 nucleotides line up with TRBD1. The CDR3, as DNA: TGTGCCAGCAGTTCCGGGACAGAGACAGATACGCAGTATTTT. As protein: CASSSGTETDTQYF.